These 16 T cell receptor beta chains share one sample of origin, sequenced in a study of cytomegalovirus exposure and HLA in healthy donors. In the PCR, 60 Vbeta and 13 Jbeta primers were used. Data came from immunoSEQ multiplex PCR; TCRdb stores just in-frame clones and leaves some out. The data contain 100,000 to 150,000 clones, around 77% of them singletons. The material sequenced was PBMCs. The receptor source for this set is a human donor in good health.

The chain is built from TRBV9 and TRBJ1-2; 9 nucleotides match TRBD1. The V gene end was trimmed by 0 bases and the J gene end by 4 bases; junction bases not matched to a gene: 13. Germline V gene data show CDR1 as SGDLS and CDR2 as YYNGEE. The CDR3 runs to 18 residues. The CDR3 DNA follows: TGTGCCAGCAGCGTAGACACCCCTACAGGGGGCGTAGGCTATGGCTACACCTTC. Amino acids: CASSVDTPTGGVGYGYTF.

The chain combines TRBV11-2 with TRBJ1-2; TRBD1 matches 7 bases. Looked up from germline, CDR1 is SGHAT and CDR2 is FQNNGV. V was clipped by 2 bases and J by 4 bases; unmatched bases: 4. This CDR3 is built from 14 residues. In nucleotides, the CDR3 is TGTGCCAGCAGCTTATTGACAGGGTCCTATGGCTACACCTTC. Amino acid sequence: CASSLLTGSYGYTF. Supplemented by reference TRBV11-2 and TRBJ1-2, the full variable domain reads EAGVAQSPRYKIIEKRQSVAFWCNPISGHATLYWYQQILGQGPKLLIQFQNNGVVDDSQLPKDRFSAERLKGVDSTLKIQPAKLEDSAVYLCASSLLTGSYGYTFGSGTRLTVV.

The genes are TRBV7-9 and TRBJ2-1, with 12 positions matching TRBD2. The CDR3 has 16 residues. The V gene end was trimmed by 5 bases and the J gene end by 4 bases; junction bases not matched to a gene: 6. Germline-derived CDR1 and CDR2 are SEHNR and FQNEAQ (reference sequence). The CDR3 region has the DNA TGTGCCAGCAGCCCCCGACTAGCGGGAGAGTACAATGAGCAGTTCTTC. Translation: CASSPRLAGEYNEQFF.

Concerning this clone: Different DNA sequences within this sample yield the same CDR3. Here the CDR3 reads CASSLDDIRTYEQYF. CDR3 DNA: TGTGCCAGCAGCTTAGATGACATAAGGACCTACGAGCAGTACTTC. The chain employs TRBV5-4 and TRBJ2-7; no firm D call. The CDR3 is 15 amino acids. Germline CDR1 is SGHNT and CDR2 is YYREEE (reference sequence). V lost 2 bases and J 2 bases, leaving 14 bases between the germline ends.

This clone was recorded a few times. V gene TRBV7-3 combines with J gene TRBJ2-5, with D tentatively TRBD1 (6 bases). CDR1 is SGHTA and CDR2 is FQGTGA in the germline V gene. The CDR3 has 14 residues. V was trimmed by 3 bases and J by 2 bases, leaving 10 bases between them. The CDR3 region has the DNA TGTGCCAGCAGCTTGCAGGGGCCTCAAGAGACCCAGTACTTC. Its protein is CASSLQGPQETQYF.

This clone was observed a few times. The CDR3 loop reads CASSRGTSGIEQYF. CDR3 in DNA: TGTGCCAGCAGTCGCGGGACTAGCGGGATCGAGCAGTACTTC. The chain has TRBV6-6 and TRBJ2-7, with 13 bases identical to TRBD2. Germline V gene data show CDR1 as MNHNY and CDR2 as SVGAGI (reference sequence). The CDR3 loop spans 14 amino acids. The trim removed 5 bases at V and 6 bases at J, leaving 4 bases unmatched.

This chain uses TRBV28 with TRBJ1-5, with 7 nucleotides matching TRBD1. The CDR3 loop spans 13 amino acids. V shed 6 bases, J shed 7 bases, and the junction held 6 bases outside the gene matches. The germline CDR1 and CDR2 sequences are MDHEN and SYDVKM. The CDR3 spells CASRPGGPQPQHF. DNA for the CDR3: TGTGCCAGCAGGCCAGGGGGGCCCCAGCCCCAGCATTTT.

DNA for the CDR3: TGTGCCAGCAGCCCGTACACAAACACCGGGGAGCTGTTTTTT. This codes for CASSPYTNTGELFF. The chain uses TRBV7-2 and TRBJ2-2; D uncertain. Germline CDR1 and CDR2: SGHTA and FQGNSA. Trimming shortened V by 5 bases and J by 2 bases, and 9 bases separated the two germline ends. CDR3 size: 14 residues.

The rearrangement links TRBV5-6 to TRBJ2-7; TRBD1 aligns across 10 bases. The junction had 4 bases not matched to a gene; V was cut back by 2 bases and J by 5 bases. This CDR3 comprises 14 residues. Germline assignment: CDR1 SGHDT and CDR2 YYEEEE. The CDR3 spells CASSFRDRGHEQYF. Here the CDR3 DNA reads TGTGCCAGCAGCTTTAGGGACAGGGGCCACGAGCAGTACTTC.

This clone was seen a single time. The same CDR3 arises from other DNA sequences in this sample as well. The V and J genes are TRBV18 and TRBJ2-6; TRBD1 matches at 12 bases. Germline V lookup: CDR1 KGHSH, CDR2 LQKENI. CDR3 size: 17 residues. The J segment lost 4 bases and the V segment lost 3 bases, leaving 4 bases of the junction unmatched. The CDR3 region is CASSPGQGASGANVLTF. The CDR3 DNA reads TGTGCCAGCTCACCGGGACAGGGGGCATCCGGGGCCAACGTCCTGACTTTC. The full variable domain, its missing parts supplied by reference TRBV18 and TRBJ2-6, is NAGVMQNPRHLVRRRGQEARLRCSPMKGHSHVYWYRQLPEEGLKFMVYLQKENIIDESGMPKERFSAEFPKEGPSILRIQQVVRGDSAAYFCASSPGQGASGANVLTFGAGSRLTVL.

This clone was detected once. CDR3 sequence (DNA): TGTGCCAGCAGTCCCGCGCGGGCCCGAGATACGCAGTATTTT. Amino acids: CASSPARARDTQYF. The chain joins TRBV6-1 to TRBJ2-3, with a possible D match to TRBD2 (5 bases). Germline CDR1 reads MNHNS; CDR2 reads SASEGT. The V and J ends lost 5 bases and 5 bases respectively, with 14 bases between them. CDR3 length: 14 residues.

The chain links TRBV14 to TRBJ2-3, with a possible D match to TRBD2 (5 bases). CDR3 size: 16 residues. Germline V CDR1 and CDR2: SGHDN, FVKESK. The V end was cut by 5 bases, the J end by 1 base, with 16 bases between. The CDR3 protein is CASSTRRTSGTDTQYF. In DNA form, the CDR3 reads TGTGCCAGCAGCACGAGGCGGACTTCCGGCACAGATACGCAGTATTTT.

The table lists this clone with a few counts. A read error likely explains this, since a far larger clone differs by one base. Other DNA sequences from this sample encode an identical CDR3 as well. This chain joins TRBV6-5 and TRBJ1-1, with a weak D call TRBD1 (6 bases). In germline, CDR1 is MNHEY, CDR2 SVGAGI. There are 15 residues in the CDR3. The CDR3 loop is CASRQKGGMNTEAFF. The CDR3, as DNA: TGTGCCAGCAGACAGAAAGGGGGAATGAACACTGAAGCTTTCTTC.

The chain couples TRBV4-2 to TRBJ2-2; D remains unclear. V lost 1 base to trimming and J lost 6 bases, with 9 bases between them. Germline assignment: CDR1 LGHNA and CDR2 YNFKEQ. The CDR3 consists of 14 residues. CDR3 in DNA: TGTGCCAGCAGCCAAGGTCTAGAAGCCGGGGAGCTGTTTTTT. The encoded protein is CASSQGLEAGELFF.

The chain recombines TRBV19 with TRBJ2-1; D is perhaps TRBD2 (6 bases). V lost 5 bases and J lost 6, with 23 bases in between. Germline V CDR1 and CDR2: LNHDA, SQIVND (reference sequence). CDR3 size: 17 residues. The CDR3 region is CASSHRLGRENVNEQFF. As DNA, the CDR3 is TGTGCCAGTAGTCACAGATTGGGACGGGAGAACGTCAATGAGCAGTTCTTC. The complete variable domain, with remaining parts taken from reference TRBV19 and TRBJ2-1, reads DGGITQSPKYLFRKEGQNVTLSCEQNLNHDAMYWYRQDPGQGLRLIYYSQIVNDFQKGDIAEGYSVSREKKESFPLTVTSAQKNPTAFYLCASSHRLGRENVNEQFFGPGTRLTVL.

The genes are TRBV29-1 and TRBJ1-1; perhaps TRBD1 as D (6 bases). The CDR3 is 11 residues long. V lost 3 bases to trimming and J lost 13 bases, with 15 bases between them. Germline assignment: CDR1 SQVTM and CDR2 ANQGSEA. Here the CDR3 reads CSVDAGRGGFF. The CDR3, as DNA: TGCAGCGTTGATGCGGGCAGGGGCGGTTTCTTT.